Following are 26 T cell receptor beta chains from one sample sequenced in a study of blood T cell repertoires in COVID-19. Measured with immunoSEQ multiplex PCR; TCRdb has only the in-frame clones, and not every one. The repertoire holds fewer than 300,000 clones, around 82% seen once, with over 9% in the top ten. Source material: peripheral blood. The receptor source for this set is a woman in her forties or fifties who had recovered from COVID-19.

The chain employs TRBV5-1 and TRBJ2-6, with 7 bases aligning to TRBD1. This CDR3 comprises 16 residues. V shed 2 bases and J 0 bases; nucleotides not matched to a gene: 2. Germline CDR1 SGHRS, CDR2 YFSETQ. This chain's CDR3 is CASSLQGSSGANVLTF. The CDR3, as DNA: TGCGCCAGCAGCTTACAGGGGAGCTCTGGGGCCAACGTCCTGACTTTC.

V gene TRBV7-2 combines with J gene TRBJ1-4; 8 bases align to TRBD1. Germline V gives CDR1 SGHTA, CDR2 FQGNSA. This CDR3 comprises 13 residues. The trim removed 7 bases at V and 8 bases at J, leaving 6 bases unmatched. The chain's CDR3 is CASNDRGGEKLFF. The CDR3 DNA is TGTGCCAGCAACGACAGGGGTGGAGAAAAACTGTTTTTT.

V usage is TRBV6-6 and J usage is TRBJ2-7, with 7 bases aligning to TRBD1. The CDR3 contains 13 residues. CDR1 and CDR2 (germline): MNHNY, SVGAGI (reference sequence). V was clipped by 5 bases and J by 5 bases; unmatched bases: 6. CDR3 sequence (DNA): TGTGCCAGCAGTGACAGGGTGAACAACGAGCAGTACTTC. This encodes CASSDRVNNEQYF.

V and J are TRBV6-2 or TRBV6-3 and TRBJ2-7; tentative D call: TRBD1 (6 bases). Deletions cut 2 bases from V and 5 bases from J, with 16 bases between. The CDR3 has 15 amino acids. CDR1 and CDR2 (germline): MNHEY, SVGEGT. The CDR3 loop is CASSYTYIHRDEQYF. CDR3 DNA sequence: TGTGCCAGCAGTTACACGTATATACACAGGGACGAGCAGTACTTC.

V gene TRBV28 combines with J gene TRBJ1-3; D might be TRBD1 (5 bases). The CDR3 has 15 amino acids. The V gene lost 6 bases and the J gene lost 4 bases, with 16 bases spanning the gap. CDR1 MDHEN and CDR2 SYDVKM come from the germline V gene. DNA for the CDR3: TGTGCCAGCAGCCGCGGGGCTAGGGGAGGAAACACCATATATTTT. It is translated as CASSRGARGGNTIYF.

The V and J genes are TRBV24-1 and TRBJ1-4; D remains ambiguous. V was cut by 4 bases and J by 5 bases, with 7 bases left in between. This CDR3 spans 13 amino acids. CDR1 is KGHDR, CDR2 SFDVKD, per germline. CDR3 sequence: CATSDRYNEKLFF. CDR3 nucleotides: TGTGCCACCAGTGACAGGTACAATGAAAAACTGTTTTTT.

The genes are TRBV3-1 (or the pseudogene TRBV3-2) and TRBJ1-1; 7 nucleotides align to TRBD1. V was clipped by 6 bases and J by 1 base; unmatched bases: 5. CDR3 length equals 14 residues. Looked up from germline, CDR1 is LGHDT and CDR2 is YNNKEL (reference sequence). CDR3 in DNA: TGTGCCAGCAGGCCGGGACAGTGGAACACTGAAGCTTTCTTT. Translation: CASRPGQWNTEAFF.

CDR3 loop: CASSPGVAGGQNEQFF. The CDR3 region has the DNA TGTGCCAGCTCGCCTGGCGTAGCGGGGGGGCAGAATGAGCAGTTCTTC. V is TRBV18 and J is TRBJ2-1; 11 bases map to TRBD2. The junction had 11 bases not matched to a gene; V was cut back by 6 bases and J by 7 bases. CDR3 length: 16 residues. Germline CDR1 and CDR2: KGHSH and LQKENI.

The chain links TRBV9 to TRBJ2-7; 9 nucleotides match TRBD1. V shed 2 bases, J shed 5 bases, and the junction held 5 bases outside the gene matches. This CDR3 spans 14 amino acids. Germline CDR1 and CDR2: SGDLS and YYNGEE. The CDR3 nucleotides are TGTGCCAGCAGCGTTGGGACAGGGTTGCACGAGCAGTACTTC. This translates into CASSVGTGLHEQYF.

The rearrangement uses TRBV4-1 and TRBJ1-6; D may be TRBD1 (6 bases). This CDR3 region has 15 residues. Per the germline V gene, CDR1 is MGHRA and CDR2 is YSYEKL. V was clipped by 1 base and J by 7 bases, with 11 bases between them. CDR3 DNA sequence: TGCGCCAGCAGCCAAGTCAACAGGGCGAATTCACCCCTCCACTTT. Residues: CASSQVNRANSPLHF.

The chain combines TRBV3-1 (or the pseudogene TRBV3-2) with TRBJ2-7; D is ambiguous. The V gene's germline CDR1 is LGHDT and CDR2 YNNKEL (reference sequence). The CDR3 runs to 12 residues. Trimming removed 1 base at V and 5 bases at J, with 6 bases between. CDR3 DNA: TGTGCCAGCAGCCAAGTGGCCCACGAGCAGTACTTC. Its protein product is CASSQVAHEQYF.

The CDR3 protein is CASRRGEAQGEQYF. The CDR3 DNA reads TGTGCCAGTCGCCGGGGGGAGGCCCAAGGGGAGCAGTACTTC. The rearrangement links TRBV19 to TRBJ2-7, with 7 bases fitting TRBD2. The CDR3 is made up of 14 amino acids. V gave up 8 bases and J gave up 7 bases; unmatched junction bases: 14. Germline CDR1 and CDR2: LNHDA and SQIVND (reference sequence).

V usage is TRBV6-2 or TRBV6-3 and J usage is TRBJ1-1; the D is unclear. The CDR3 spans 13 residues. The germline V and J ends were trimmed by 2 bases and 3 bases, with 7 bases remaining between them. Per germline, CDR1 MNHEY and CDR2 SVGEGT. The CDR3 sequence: CASSYRYDTEAFF. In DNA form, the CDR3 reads TGTGCCAGCAGTTACCGGTACGACACTGAAGCTTTCTTT.

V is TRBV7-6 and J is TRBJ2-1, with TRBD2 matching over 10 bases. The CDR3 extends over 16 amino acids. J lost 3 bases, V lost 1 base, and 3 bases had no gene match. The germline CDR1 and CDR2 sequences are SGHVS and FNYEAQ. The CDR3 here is CASSLGGLASYNEQFF. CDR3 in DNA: TGTGCCAGCAGCTTAGGGGGACTAGCGAGCTACAATGAGCAGTTCTTC.

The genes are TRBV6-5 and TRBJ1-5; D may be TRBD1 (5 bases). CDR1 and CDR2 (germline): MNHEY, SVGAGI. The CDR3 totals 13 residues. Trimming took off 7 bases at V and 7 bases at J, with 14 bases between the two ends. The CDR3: CASTSRVGQPQHF. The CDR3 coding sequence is TGTGCCAGCACTTCCAGGGTCGGCCAGCCCCAGCATTTT.

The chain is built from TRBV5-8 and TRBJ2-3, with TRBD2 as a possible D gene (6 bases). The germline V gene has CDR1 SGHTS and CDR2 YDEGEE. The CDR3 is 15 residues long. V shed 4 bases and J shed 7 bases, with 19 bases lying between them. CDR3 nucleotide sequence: TGTGCCAGCAGCCCCCGGGACTCCATCATCCATACGCAGTATTTT. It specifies CASSPRDSIIHTQYF.

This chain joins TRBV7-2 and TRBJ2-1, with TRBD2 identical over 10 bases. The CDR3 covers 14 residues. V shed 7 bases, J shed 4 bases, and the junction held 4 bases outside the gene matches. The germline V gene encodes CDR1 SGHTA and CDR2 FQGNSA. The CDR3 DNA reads TGTGCCAGCAAGGGGACTAGCGCATACAATGAGCAGTTCTTC. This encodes CASKGTSAYNEQFF.

The CDR3 DNA is TGTGCCAGCAGGGGGGGGGCAGAGTACGAGCAGTACTTC. This gives the protein CASRGGAEYEQYF. The chain couples TRBV6-5 to TRBJ2-7, with D maybe TRBD2 (7 bases). Germline V CDR1 and CDR2: MNHEY, SVGAGI. There are 13 residues in the CDR3. Trimming took off 6 bases at V and 4 bases at J, with 13 bases between the two ends.

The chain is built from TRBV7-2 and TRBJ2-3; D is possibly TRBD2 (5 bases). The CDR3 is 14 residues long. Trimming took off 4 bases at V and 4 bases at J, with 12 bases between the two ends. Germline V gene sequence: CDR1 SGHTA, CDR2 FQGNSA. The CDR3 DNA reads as TGTGCCAGCAGCTCACTAGTTTCGCCAGATACGCAGTATTTT. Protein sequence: CASSSLVSPDTQYF.

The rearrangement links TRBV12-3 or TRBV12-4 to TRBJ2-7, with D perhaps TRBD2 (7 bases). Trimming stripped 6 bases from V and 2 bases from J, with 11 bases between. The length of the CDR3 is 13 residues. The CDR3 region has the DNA TGTGCCAGCAGGCGAGGGGGGGCCTACGAGCAGTACTTC. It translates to CASRRGGAYEQYF.

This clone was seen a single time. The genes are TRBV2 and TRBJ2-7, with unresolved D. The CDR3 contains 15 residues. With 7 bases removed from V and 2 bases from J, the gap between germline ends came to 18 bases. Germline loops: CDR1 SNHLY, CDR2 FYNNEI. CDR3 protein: CASKLQGTRTYEQYF. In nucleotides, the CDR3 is TGTGCCAGCAAACTACAAGGAACCCGGACCTACGAGCAGTACTTC.

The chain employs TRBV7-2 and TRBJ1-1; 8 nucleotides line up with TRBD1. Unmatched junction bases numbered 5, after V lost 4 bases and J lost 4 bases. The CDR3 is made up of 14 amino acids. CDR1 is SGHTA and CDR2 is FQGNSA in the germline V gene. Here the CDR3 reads CASSSRTGSTEAFF. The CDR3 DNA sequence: TGTGCCAGCAGCTCCAGGACAGGGAGCACTGAAGCTTTCTTT.

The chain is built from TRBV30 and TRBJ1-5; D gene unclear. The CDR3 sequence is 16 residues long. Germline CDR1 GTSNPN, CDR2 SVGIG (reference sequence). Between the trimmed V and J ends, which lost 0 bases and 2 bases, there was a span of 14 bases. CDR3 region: CAWSVLGPPGNQPQHF. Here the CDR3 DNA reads TGTGCCTGGAGTGTACTAGGCCCTCCGGGCAATCAGCCCCAGCATTTT.

CDR3 amino acids: CASSHEGDSPLHF. For the CDR3, the DNA is TGTGCCAGCAGCCACGAAGGGGATTCACCCCTCCACTTT. The rearrangement links TRBV4-2 to TRBJ1-6; D possibly corresponds to TRBD1 (5 bases). CDR1 and CDR2 (germline): LGHNA, YNFKEQ. V lost 3 bases, J lost 8 bases, and 8 bases lay in between. This CDR3 region has 13 residues.

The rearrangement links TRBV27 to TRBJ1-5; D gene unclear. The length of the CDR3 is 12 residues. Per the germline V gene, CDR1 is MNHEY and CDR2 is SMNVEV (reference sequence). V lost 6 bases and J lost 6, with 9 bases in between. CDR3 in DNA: TGTGCCAGCAGCTTCGAGGGTCAGCCCCAGCATTTT. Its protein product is CASSFEGQPQHF.

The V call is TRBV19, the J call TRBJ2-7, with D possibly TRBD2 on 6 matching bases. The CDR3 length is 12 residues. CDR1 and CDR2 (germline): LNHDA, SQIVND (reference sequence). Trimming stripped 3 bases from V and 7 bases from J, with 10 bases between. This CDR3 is CASSMGGGEQYF. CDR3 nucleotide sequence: TGTGCCAGTAGTATGGGAGGCGGGGAGCAGTACTTC.